This record concerns one T cell receptor beta chain sequence. Its matching antigen is unknown. Germline loops: CDR1 SQVTM, CDR2 ANQGSEA. The CDR3 covers 19 residues. TCRdb processed the 5' RACE reads again and assigns one entry to each CDR3 protein, with no DNA. The sample table includes 550,000 or so distinct CDR3 sequences. The sample is drawn from a study of T cells expressing NK-cell markers. Notes on the study in general: The leading position in the CD3+CD56-NKG2C+ fraction of several donors also went to these clonotypes. In 6 or 7 donors, dominant NKG2C+ clonotypes were about 1.0-7.0% of CD8+ T cells.

Input material: blood T cells: a sorted CD56 or NKG2C T cell subset, CD4+ or CD8+ T cells, or bulk PBMC T cells (not recorded which). This TCR was sampled from a man aged 18 to 30 in good health. This sequence joins TRBV29-1 and TRBJ2-1; TCRdb selects TRBD2, and the lack of DNA leaves this call unchecked. The CDR3 is CSVLGPGLAGEGRVVEQFF.